Below are 27 T cell receptor beta chains sequenced from a single sample in a study of blood T cells in healthy people across ages. A sample-barcoded 5' primer and a J-beta primer mix were used in a second PCR of roughly 6 to 12 cycles. MiXCR, run by TCRdb on the 5' RACE reads, gives a single entry per CDR3 protein. The sample includes hundreds of thousands of distinct CDR3 sequences, approximately 30% of them seen just once. Material: blood. These receptor sequences come from a woman of 80 years or more in good health.

Many counts were recorded for this clonotype. Written as DNA, the CDR3 is TGCAGTGCTAGAGATCCGCAAGCGGGGGGCACAGATACGCAGTATTTT. Translating gives CSARDPQAGGTDTQYF. The V gene is TRBV20-1, the J gene TRBJ2-3, with 8 nucleotides matching TRBD2. The trim removed 0 bases at V and 1 base at J, leaving 6 bases unmatched. The CDR3 extends over 16 amino acids. Per germline, CDR1 DFQATT and CDR2 SNEGSKA (reference sequence).

This clonotype appeared many times. This chain uses TRBV7-2 with TRBJ1-5; the match to TRBD1 covers 8 bases. Germline trimming cut 3 bases from V and 10 bases from J; bases unmatched to any gene: 5. The CDR3 totals 13 residues. In germline, CDR1 is SGHTA, CDR2 FQGNSA. In DNA, the CDR3 is TGTGCCAGCAGCTTCGGGACAGGTGGCCCCCAGCATTTT. It specifies CASSFGTGGPQHF.

This clonotype was found a few times. CDR3 sequence: CASSPAGGIGKLFF. The CDR3 coding sequence is TGTGCCAGCAGTCCCGCGGGGGGCATTGGAAAACTGTTTTTT. The chain links TRBV28 to TRBJ1-4; D is perhaps TRBD1 (6 bases). CDR1 is MDHEN, CDR2 SYDVKM, per germline. CDR3 length: 14 residues. Trimming left V 5 bases short and J 10 bases short, with 17 bases between.

This clonotype was counted many times. This chain joins TRBV27 and TRBJ2-7; D gene ambiguous. Deletions cut 3 bases from V and 2 bases from J, with 17 bases between. This CDR3 has 16 residues. CDR1 MNHEY and CDR2 SMNVEV come from the germline V gene (reference sequence). The DNA of the CDR3 is TGTGCCAGCAGTTTTTCAGGAGACAACCTGCCCTACGAGCAGTACTTC. This sequence encodes CASSFSGDNLPYEQYF.

Worth noting for this clonotype: This may come from a read error, since a much larger clone is one base off. The CDR3 reads CASSVGTSGANNEQFF. As DNA, the CDR3 is TGTGCCAGCAGCGTAGGGACTAGCGGGGCAAACAATGAGCAGTTCTTC. The rearrangement uses TRBV9 and TRBJ2-1, with 12 positions matching TRBD2. From germline, CDR1 is SGDLS and CDR2 YYNGEE. The CDR3 has 16 residues. The V segment lost 0 bases and the J segment 5 bases; nucleotides outside the gene matches: 3.

Concerning this clonotype: A much larger clone lies a single base off, so this may be a read error. V usage is TRBV14 and J usage is TRBJ2-1; D is uncertain. Near its end, the DNA agrees better with TRBJ2-7, so the J call may be wrong. Per germline, CDR1 SGHDN and CDR2 FVKESK. The CDR3 consists of 15 residues. In DNA form, the CDR3 reads TGTGCCAGCAGCCAAGACGAGCACTCCTACAATGAGCAGTACTTC. Translated, it gives CASSQDEHSYNEQYF.

The chain uses TRBV5-4 and TRBJ2-2; TRBD1 might be the D (5 bases). V lost 0 bases to trimming and J lost 2 bases, with 8 bases between them. The CDR3 spans 15 residues. Germline V gives CDR1 SGHNT, CDR2 YYREEE (reference sequence). The CDR3 DNA follows: TGTGCCAGCAGCTTGGGGACACACAACACCGGGGAGCTGTTTTTT. As protein: CASSLGTHNTGELFF.

V and J are TRBV20-1 and TRBJ1-5; possible D gene TRBD1, 6 bases. With 7 bases removed from V and 2 bases from J, the gap between germline ends came to 15 bases. The CDR3 spans 14 residues. Looked up from germline, CDR1 is DFQATT and CDR2 is SNEGSKA (reference sequence). The chain's CDR3 is CSVKGGLGNQPQHF. CDR3 nucleotides: TGCAGTGTTAAGGGGGGGCTGGGCAATCAGCCCCAGCATTTT.

This clonotype was picked up many times. In DNA form, the CDR3 reads TGTGCCAGCAGTTATGGGACCGGGGGCGCGCGTGGGGCCAACGTCCTGACTTTC. Encoded protein: CASSYGTGGARGANVLTF. The rearrangement links TRBV6-5 to TRBJ2-6; D may be TRBD1 or TRBD2 (6 bases each). The ends were cut back, 3 bases at V and 3 bases at J, with 18 bases in the middle. Germline CDR1 and CDR2: MNHEY and SVGAGI. The CDR3 contains 18 residues.

This clonotype was seen ten or more times. The chain recombines TRBV11-2 with TRBJ2-7; possible D gene TRBD1, 6 bases. The V gene lost 1 base and the J gene lost 6 bases, with 22 bases spanning the gap. Germline CDR1 and CDR2: SGHAT and FQNNGV. The length of the CDR3 is 17 residues. This CDR3 reads CASSLVGTTRIPSEQYF. Written as DNA, the CDR3 is TGTGCCAGCAGCTTAGTAGGGACAACAAGGATCCCATCCGAGCAGTACTTC.

This clonotype has ten or more counts. The rearrangement links TRBV20-1 to TRBJ1-6; D gene uncertain. Deletions cut 1 base from V and 6 bases from J, with 7 bases between. The CDR3 length is 13 residues. The germline CDR1 and CDR2 sequences are DFQATT and SNEGSKA (reference sequence). CDR3 sequence reads: CSARGSVNSPLHF. DNA for the CDR3: TGCAGTGCTAGAGGTTCGGTTAATTCACCCCTCCACTTT.

J is TRBJ2-2 and V is TRBV4-1, with a possible D match to TRBD2 (6 bases). This CDR3 contains 14 residues. Per the germline V gene, CDR1 is MGHRA and CDR2 is YSYEKL. Trimming removed 4 bases from V and 7 bases from J, with 13 bases in between. The CDR3 sequence: CASSRRVGSGELFF. The CDR3 coding sequence is TGCGCCAGCAGCCGCCGAGTCGGGAGCGGGGAGCTGTTTTTT.

This clonotype occurred a few times. This chain uses TRBV7-6 with TRBJ1-1; D uncertain. Germline CDR1 reads SGHVS; CDR2 reads FNYEAQ. The CDR3 is made up of 16 amino acids. Between the trimmed V and J ends, which lost 2 bases and 2 bases, there was a span of 15 bases. The CDR3 coding sequence is TGTGCCAGCAGCTTATCACCGGGCCTAGGAAACACTGAAGCTTTCTTT. Its protein product is CASSLSPGLGNTEAFF.

This clonotype was seen at least ten times. The rearrangement links TRBV28 to TRBJ2-4; D is perhaps TRBD1 (6 bases). The CDR3 is 18 residues long. Germline loops: CDR1 MDHEN, CDR2 SYDVKM. V was trimmed by 4 bases and J by 1 base, leaving 20 bases between them. In DNA, the CDR3 is TGTGCCAGCAGTTCCCGGGACAAGCTACTAAGGGCCAAAAACATTCAGTACTTC. This sequence encodes CASSSRDKLLRAKNIQYF.

This clonotype came up a few times. The genes are TRBV30 and TRBJ1-1; D is undetermined. Deletions cut 3 bases from V and 4 bases from J, with 6 bases between. This CDR3 comprises 11 residues. Germline values: CDR1 GTSNPN, CDR2 SVGIG (reference sequence). The CDR3 DNA reads as TGTGCCTGGAGGGTGGTCACTGAAGCTTTCTTT. Amino acid sequence: CAWRVVTEAFF.

This clonotype has only a few counts. A much bigger clone sits one base away, suggesting this may be a read error. The CDR3 region is CASKRVLSGGVIPEAFF. CDR3 bases: TGTGCCAGCAAACGGGTTTTGAGTGGGGGAGTAATCCCTGAAGCTTTCTTT. The chain employs TRBV14 and TRBJ1-1; the D gene is possibly TRBD1 (5 bases). Germline V lookup: CDR1 SGHDN, CDR2 FVKESK. CDR3 length equals 17 residues. V shed 7 bases and J shed 6 bases, with 27 bases lying between them.

The CDR3 reads CASSVYRDTGELFF. The CDR3 DNA reads TGTGCCAGCAGTGTATACAGGGACACCGGGGAGCTGTTTTTT. This rearrangement joins TRBV6-1 to TRBJ2-2, with a tentative D call TRBD1 (6 bases). V lost 4 bases and J lost 3, with 9 bases in between. CDR3 size: 14 residues. Germline assignment: CDR1 MNHNS and CDR2 SASEGT.

This clonotype was seen repeatedly, ten times or more. The chain couples TRBV28 to TRBJ2-5; D gene ambiguous. V shed 2 bases and J shed 0 bases, with 4 bases lying between them. CDR3 length: 13 residues. CDR1 is MDHEN and CDR2 is SYDVKM in the germline V gene. In nucleotides, the CDR3 is TGTGCCAGCAGTTTAGTACACCAAGAGACCCAGTACTTC. Translating it yields CASSLVHQETQYF.

This clonotype was counted at least ten times. The gene calls are TRBV7-2 and TRBJ2-5, with 7 bases aligning to TRBD1. The CDR3 sequence is 15 residues long. Trimming cost V 1 base and J 5 bases; bases outside gene matches: 7. The germline V gene has CDR1 SGHTA and CDR2 FQGNSA. CDR3: CASSLDTGDKETQYF. In DNA, the CDR3 is TGTGCCAGCAGCTTAGACACAGGGGATAAGGAGACCCAGTACTTC.

To note about this clonotype: One base away lies a much larger clone, so this may be a sequencing read error. This chain joins TRBV10-3 and TRBJ2-7; 11 positions agree with TRBD1. Germline V gene lookup returns CDR1 ENHRY and CDR2 SYGVKD. V lost 11 bases to trimming and J lost 5 bases; unmatched junction nucleotides: 8. CDR3 length: 13 residues. Here the CDR3 DNA reads TGTGCCGTCCTTGGGACAGGGGGAAACGAGCAGTACTTC. This translates into CAVLGTGGNEQYF.

The table lists this clonotype with many counts. V gene TRBV20-1 combines with J gene TRBJ2-7; D is undetermined. This CDR3 comprises 12 residues. V lost 3 bases to trimming and J lost 2 bases, with 8 bases between them. Germline CDR1 reads DFQATT; CDR2 reads SNEGSKA (reference sequence). As DNA, the CDR3 is TGCAGTGCTAGGATCCAGCCCTACGAGCAGTACTTC. It encodes CSARIQPYEQYF.

This clonotype came up a few times. The V gene is TRBV10-3, the J gene TRBJ2-3, with a weak D call TRBD2 (7 bases). The CDR3 is made up of 12 amino acids. CDR1 ENHRY and CDR2 SYGVKD come from the germline V gene. V lost 8 bases and J 4 bases, leaving 10 bases between the germline ends. CDR3 coding DNA: TGTGCCATCGGGGGGGCCTCAGATACGCAGTATTTT. It translates to CAIGGASDTQYF.

The chain links TRBV6-1 to TRBJ1-3, with D perhaps matching TRBD1 (6 bases). V lost 5 bases and J 2 bases, leaving 10 bases between the germline ends. This CDR3 comprises 14 residues. Per the germline V gene, CDR1 is MNHNS and CDR2 is SASEGT. CDR3 sequence (DNA): TGTGCCAGCAGTTCAGGGGAGGCTGGAAACACCATATATTTT. Translation gives CASSSGEAGNTIYF.

The V call is TRBV20-1, the J call TRBJ2-7, with 7 bases matching TRBD2. V gave up 3 bases and J gave up 3 bases; unmatched junction bases: 11. The length of the CDR3 is 15 residues. The germline V gene encodes CDR1 DFQATT and CDR2 SNEGSKA (reference sequence). Here the CDR3 DNA reads TGCAGTGCTAGGGTCCCCCGCGGGGGTTTCTACGAGCAGTACTTC. It is translated as CSARVPRGGFYEQYF.

This clonotype was counted ten times or more. V is TRBV5-5 and J is TRBJ2-3, with D uncertain. The CDR3 extends over 12 amino acids. In germline, CDR1 is SGHKS, CDR2 YYEKEE (reference sequence). With 2 bases removed from V and 6 bases from J, the gap between germline ends came to 7 bases. The CDR3 loop reads CASSFTLDTQYF. CDR3 bases: TGTGCCAGCAGCTTTACCTTGGATACGCAGTATTTT.

In DNA form, the CDR3 reads TGTGCCAGCAGTTCCACGGGACGGACCTACGAGCAGTACTTC. Its translation: CASSSTGRTYEQYF. This rearrangement joins TRBV27 to TRBJ2-4; D is perhaps TRBD1 or TRBD2 (5 bases each). The end of the DNA fits TRBJ2-7 better, so the J call may be wrong. This CDR3 comprises 14 residues. The V gene's germline CDR1 is MNHEY and CDR2 SMNVEV (reference sequence).

This clonotype has ten or more counts. The rearrangement uses TRBV20-1 and TRBJ2-7; weak D call: TRBD1 (6 bases). Between the trimmed V and J ends, which lost 5 bases and 4 bases, there was a span of 15 bases. Germline-derived CDR1 and CDR2 are DFQATT and SNEGSKA (reference sequence). The CDR3 is made up of 13 amino acids. For the CDR3, the DNA is TGCAGTGCTTTTAGACAGGCCATGTACGAGCAGTACTTC. It translates to CSAFRQAMYEQYF.